The clone carrying this TCR beta chain was observed a few times. The sample is drawn from a study of blood T cell repertoires in COVID-19. Study as a whole: COVID-19 samples, acute and convalescent, were from the United States, Italy and Spain.

There are 15 residues in the CDR3. Trimming removed 4 bases at V and 0 bases at J, with 12 bases between. CDR1 is SGHKS and CDR2 is YYEKEE in the germline V gene (reference sequence). Original processing methods: Estimation of nucleated cell counts was performed using reference gene primer amplification. Only in-frame clones appear in the TCRdb table, and some are missing; sequencing was by immunoSEQ multiplex PCR. D and trimming come from the DNA, and the V and J calls and clone size come from that table. The sample yields about 300,000 clones, roughly 85% seen once. The participants were between about 18 and 95 years old and came from some 23 US areas.

The sequencing input was PBMCs or T cells enriched from blood (not recorded which). This chain connects TRBV5-5 to TRBJ2-3; tentative D call: TRBD2 (5 bases). This TCR came from a woman in her 30s who had been exposed to COVID-19. CDR3 DNA: TGTGCCAGCAGCCGGTCTAGCACTAGCACAGATACGCAGTATTTT. It codes for CASSRSSTSTDTQYF.